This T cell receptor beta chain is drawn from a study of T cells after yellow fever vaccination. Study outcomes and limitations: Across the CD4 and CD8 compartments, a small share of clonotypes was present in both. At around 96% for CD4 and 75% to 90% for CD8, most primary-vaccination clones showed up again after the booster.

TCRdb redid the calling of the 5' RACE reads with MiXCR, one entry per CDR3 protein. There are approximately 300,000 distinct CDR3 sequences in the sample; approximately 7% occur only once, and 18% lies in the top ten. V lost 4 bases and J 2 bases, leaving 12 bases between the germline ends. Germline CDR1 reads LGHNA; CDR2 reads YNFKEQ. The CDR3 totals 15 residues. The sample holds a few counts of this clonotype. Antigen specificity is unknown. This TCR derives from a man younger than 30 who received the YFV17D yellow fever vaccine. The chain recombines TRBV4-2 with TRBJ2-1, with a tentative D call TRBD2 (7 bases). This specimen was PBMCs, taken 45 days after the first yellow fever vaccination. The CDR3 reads CASSRGGPPYNEQFF. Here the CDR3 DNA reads TGTGCCAGCAGCCGCGGGGGCCCGCCCTACAATGAGCAGTTCTTC.